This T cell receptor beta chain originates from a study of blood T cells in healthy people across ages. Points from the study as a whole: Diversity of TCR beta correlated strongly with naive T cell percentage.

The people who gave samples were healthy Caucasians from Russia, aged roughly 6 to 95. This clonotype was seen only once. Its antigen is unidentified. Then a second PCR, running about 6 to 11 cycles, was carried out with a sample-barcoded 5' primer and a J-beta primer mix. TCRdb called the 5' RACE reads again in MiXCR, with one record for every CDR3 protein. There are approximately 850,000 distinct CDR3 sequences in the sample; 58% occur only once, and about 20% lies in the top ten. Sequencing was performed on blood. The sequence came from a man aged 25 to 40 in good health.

The CDR3 DNA sequence: TGTGCCAGCAGCTTGGGCCACACAGGCGGCGAAGCGGGGCAGGGGGTCCCCTATGGCTACACCTTC. It specifies CASSLGHTGGEAGQGVPYGYTF. The V and J genes are TRBV11-2 and TRBJ1-2, with 7 nucleotides matching TRBD1. The CDR3 runs 22 residues. J was trimmed by 4 bases and V by 3 bases; bases with no gene match: 29. CDR1 SGHAT and CDR2 FQNNGV come from the germline V gene.